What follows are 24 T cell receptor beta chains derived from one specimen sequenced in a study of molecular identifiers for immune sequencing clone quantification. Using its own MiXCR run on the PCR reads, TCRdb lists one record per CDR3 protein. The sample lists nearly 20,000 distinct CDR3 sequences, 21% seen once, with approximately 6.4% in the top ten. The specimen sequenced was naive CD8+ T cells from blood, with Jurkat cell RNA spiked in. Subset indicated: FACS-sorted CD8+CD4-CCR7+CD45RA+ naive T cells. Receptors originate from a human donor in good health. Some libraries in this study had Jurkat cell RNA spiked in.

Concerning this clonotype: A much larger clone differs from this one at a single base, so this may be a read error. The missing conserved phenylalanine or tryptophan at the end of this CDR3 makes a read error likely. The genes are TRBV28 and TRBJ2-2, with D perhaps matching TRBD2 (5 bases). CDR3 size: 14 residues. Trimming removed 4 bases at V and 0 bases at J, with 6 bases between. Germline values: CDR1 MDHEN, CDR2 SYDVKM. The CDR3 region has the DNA TGTGCCAGCAGTTCCGGGACGAACACCGGGGAGCTGTTTCTT. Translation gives CASSSGTNTGELFL.

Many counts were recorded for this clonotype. In DNA form, the CDR3 reads TGTGCCAGCAGCCCCCCCGGGAGAGCGTACGAGCAGTACTTC. Translation: CASSPPGRAYEQYF. This rearrangement joins TRBV7-9 to TRBJ2-7; weak D call: TRBD2 (6 bases). Germline V gives CDR1 SEHNR, CDR2 FQNEAQ (reference sequence). There are 14 residues in the CDR3. Trimming pared 5 bases from V and 4 bases from J, leaving 15 bases between.

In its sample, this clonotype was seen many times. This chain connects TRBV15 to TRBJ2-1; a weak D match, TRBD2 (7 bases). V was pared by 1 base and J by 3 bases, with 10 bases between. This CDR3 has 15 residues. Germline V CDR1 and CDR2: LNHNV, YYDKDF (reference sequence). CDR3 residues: CATSRVGGGYNEQFF. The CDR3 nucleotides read TGTGCCACCAGCAGAGTAGGGGGGGGCTACAATGAGCAGTTCTTC. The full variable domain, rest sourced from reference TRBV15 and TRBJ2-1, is DAMVIQNPRYQVTQFGKPVTLSCSQTLNHNVMYWYQQKSSQAPKLLFHYYDKDFNNEADTPDNFQSRRPNTSFCFLDIRSPGLGDTAMYLCATSRVGGGYNEQFFGPGTRLTVL.

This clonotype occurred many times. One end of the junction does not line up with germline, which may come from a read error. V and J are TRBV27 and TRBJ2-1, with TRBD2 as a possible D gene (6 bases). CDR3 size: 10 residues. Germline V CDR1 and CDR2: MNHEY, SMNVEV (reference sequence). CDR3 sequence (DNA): TGCGTCTGTGGAGGGAATGAGCAGTTCTTC. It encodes CVCGGNEQFF.

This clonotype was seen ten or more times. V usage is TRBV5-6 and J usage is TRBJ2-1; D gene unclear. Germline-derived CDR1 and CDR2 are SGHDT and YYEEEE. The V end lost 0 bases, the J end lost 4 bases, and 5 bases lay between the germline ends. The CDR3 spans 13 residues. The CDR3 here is CASSLEVYNEQFF. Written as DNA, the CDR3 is TGTGCCAGCAGCTTGGAGGTGTACAATGAGCAGTTCTTC.

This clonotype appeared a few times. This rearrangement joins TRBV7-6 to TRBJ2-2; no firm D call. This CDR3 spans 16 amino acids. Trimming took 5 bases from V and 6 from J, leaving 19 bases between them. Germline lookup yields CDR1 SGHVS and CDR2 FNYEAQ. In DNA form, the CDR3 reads TGTGCCAGCAGCGATAATAGTATGGTGTGGCCCGGGGAGCTGTTTTTT. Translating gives CASSDNSMVWPGELFF.

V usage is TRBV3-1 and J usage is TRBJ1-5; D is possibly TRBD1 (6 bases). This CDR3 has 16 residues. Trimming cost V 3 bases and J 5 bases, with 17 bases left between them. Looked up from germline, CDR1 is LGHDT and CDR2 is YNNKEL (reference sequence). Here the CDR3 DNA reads TGTGCCAGCAGCCAGGGGGCGTGGGGGGCGCATCAGCCCCAGCATTTT. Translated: CASSQGAWGAHQPQHF.

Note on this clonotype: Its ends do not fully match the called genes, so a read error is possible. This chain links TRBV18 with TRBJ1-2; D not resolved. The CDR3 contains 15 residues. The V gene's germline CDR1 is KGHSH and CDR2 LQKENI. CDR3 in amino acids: CACSPPLGRAYGYTF. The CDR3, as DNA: TGTGCCTGCTCACCACCTCTGGGGAGGGCCTATGGCTACACCTTC.

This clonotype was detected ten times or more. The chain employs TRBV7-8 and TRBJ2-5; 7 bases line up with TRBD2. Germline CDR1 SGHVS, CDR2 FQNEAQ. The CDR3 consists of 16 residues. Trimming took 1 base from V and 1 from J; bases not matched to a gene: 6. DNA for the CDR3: TGTGCCAGCAGCTTAGGGGCTAGCGGTCGCCAAGAGACCCAGTACTTC. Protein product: CASSLGASGRQETQYF. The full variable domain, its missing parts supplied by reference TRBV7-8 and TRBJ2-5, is GAGVSQSPRYKVAKRGQDVALRCDPISGHVSLFWYQQALGQGPEFLTYFQNEAQLDKSGLPSDRFFAERPEGSVSTLKIQRTQQEDSAVYLCASSLGASGRQETQYFGPGTRLLVL.

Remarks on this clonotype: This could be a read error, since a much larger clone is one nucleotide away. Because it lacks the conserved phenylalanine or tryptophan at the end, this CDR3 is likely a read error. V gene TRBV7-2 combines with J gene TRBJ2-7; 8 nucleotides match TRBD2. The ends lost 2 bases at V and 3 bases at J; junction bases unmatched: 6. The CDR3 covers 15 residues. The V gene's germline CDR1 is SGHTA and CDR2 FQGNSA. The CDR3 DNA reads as TGTGCCAGCAGCTTAATGGCGGGAGGTGGCTACGAGCAGTACCTC. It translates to CASSLMAGGGYEQYL.

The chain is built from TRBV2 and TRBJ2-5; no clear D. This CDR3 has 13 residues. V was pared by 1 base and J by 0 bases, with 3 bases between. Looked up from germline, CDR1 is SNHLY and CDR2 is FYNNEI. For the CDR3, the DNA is TGTGCCAGCAGTGAAGGGTACCAAGAGACCCAGTACTTC. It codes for CASSEGYQETQYF.

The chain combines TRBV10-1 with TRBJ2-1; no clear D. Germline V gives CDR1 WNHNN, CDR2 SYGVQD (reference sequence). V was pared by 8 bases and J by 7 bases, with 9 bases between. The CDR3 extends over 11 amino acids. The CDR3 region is CASGPLNEQFF. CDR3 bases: TGCGCCAGCGGACCACTGAATGAGCAGTTCTTC.

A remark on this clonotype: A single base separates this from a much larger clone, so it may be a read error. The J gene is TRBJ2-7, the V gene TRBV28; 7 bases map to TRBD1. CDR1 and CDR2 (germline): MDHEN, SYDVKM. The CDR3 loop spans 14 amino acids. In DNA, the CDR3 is TGTGCCAGCAGTGACAGGGAATGGCCCTACGAGCATTACTTC. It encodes CASSDREWPYEHYF.

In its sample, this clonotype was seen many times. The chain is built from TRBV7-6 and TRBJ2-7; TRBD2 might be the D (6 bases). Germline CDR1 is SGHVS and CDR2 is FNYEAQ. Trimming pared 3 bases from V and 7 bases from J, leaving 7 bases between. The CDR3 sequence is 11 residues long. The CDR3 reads CASSFGGEQYF. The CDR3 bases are TGTGCCAGCAGCTTTGGGGGGGAGCAGTACTTC.

The CDR3 sequence is CSVPSNTGELFF. CDR3 nucleotides: TGCAGCGTTCCCAGTAACACCGGGGAGCTGTTTTTT. V and J are TRBV29-1 and TRBJ2-2; D gene unclear. Germline CDR1 SQVTM, CDR2 ANQGSEA. Trimming stripped 5 bases from V and 2 bases from J, with 6 bases between. This CDR3 spans 12 amino acids.

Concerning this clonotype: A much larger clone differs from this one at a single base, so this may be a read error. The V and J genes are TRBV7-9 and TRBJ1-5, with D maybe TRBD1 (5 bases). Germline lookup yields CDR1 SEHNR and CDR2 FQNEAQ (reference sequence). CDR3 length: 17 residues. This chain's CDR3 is CASSFTAKGTSSQPQHF. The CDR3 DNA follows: TGTGCCAGCAGCTTCACAGCGAAGGGGACTAGCAGTCAGCCCCAGCATTTT. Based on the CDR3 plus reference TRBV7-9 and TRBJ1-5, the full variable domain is DTGVSQNPRHKITKRGQNVTFRCDPISEHNRLYWYRQTLGQGPEFLTYFQNEAQLEKSRLLSDRFSAERPKGSFSTLEIQRTEQGDSAMYLCASSFTAKGTSSQPQHFGDGTRLSIL.

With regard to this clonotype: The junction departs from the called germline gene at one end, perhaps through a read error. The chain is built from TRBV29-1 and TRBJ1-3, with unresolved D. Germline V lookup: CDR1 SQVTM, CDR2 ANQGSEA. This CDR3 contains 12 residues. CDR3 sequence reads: CSVQGPGNTICF. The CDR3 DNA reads TGCAGCGTTCAAGGGCCTGGAAACACCATATGTTTT.

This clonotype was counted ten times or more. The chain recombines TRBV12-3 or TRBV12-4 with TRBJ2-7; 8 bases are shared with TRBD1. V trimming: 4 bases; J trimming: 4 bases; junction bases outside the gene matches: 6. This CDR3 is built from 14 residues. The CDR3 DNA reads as TGTGCCAGCAGTTCTCTCGACAGGGGTTACGAGCAGTACTTC. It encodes CASSSLDRGYEQYF.

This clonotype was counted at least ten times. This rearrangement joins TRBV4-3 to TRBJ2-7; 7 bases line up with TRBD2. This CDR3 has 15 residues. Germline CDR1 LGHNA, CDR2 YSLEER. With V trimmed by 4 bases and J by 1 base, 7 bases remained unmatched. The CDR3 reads CASSLTPGGSYEQYF. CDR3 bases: TGCGCCAGCAGCCTTACCCCGGGGGGTTCCTACGAGCAGTACTTC.

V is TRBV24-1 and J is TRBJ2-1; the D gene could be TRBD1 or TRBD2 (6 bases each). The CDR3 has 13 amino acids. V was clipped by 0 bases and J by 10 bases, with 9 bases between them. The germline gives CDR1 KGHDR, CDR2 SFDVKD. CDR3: CATSDLKGGEQFF. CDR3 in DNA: TGTGCCACCAGTGATTTGAAGGGGGGCGAGCAGTTCTTC.

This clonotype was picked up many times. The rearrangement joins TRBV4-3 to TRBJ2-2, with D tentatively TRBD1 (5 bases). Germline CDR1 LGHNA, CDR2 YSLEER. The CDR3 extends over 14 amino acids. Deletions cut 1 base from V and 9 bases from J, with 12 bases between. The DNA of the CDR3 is TGCGCCAGCAGCCAAGTCGCAGGGTGGCGGGAGCTGTTTTTT. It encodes CASSQVAGWRELFF.

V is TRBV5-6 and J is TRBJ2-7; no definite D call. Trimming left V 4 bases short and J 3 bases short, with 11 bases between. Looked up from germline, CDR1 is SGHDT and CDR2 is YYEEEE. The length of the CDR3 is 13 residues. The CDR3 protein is CASSPGSVYEQYF. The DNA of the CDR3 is TGTGCCAGCAGCCCCGGGTCAGTCTACGAGCAGTACTTC.

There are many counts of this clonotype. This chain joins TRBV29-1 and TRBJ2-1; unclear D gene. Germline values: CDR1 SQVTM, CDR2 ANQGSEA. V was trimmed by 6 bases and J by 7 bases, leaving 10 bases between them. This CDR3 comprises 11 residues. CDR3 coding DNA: TGCAGCGTCGAAAAGAGAAATGAGCAGTTCTTC. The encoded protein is CSVEKRNEQFF.

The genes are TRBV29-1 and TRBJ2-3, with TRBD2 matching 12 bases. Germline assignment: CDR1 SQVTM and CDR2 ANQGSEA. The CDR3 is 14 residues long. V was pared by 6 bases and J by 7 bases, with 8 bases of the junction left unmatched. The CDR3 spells CSVIGGTSGYTQYF. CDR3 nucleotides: TGCAGCGTCATCGGTGGGACTAGCGGGTATACGCAGTATTTT.